Presented here are 20 T cell receptor beta chains from one specimen sequenced in a study of beta chain features in type 1 diabetes. Sequenced material consisted of expressed TCRB transcripts (all of the isolated RNA was reverse transcribed). Profiling relied on immunoSEQ multiplex PCR, and the TCRdb table lists in-frame clones only, not all of them. The repertoire has nearly 350,000 clones, around 7.6% of them found once; the top ten carry less than 0.45%. Sequenced input: central memory CD4+ T cells from blood. The receptors were sampled from a woman younger than 35 in good health.

The chain recombines TRBV6-5 with TRBJ1-2; D is perhaps TRBD1 (5 bases). Germline assignment: CDR1 MNHEY and CDR2 SVGAGI. The CDR3 sequence is 14 residues long. Trimming took off 0 bases at V and 7 bases at J, with 12 bases between the two ends. CDR3 sequence (DNA): TGTGCCAGCAGTTACTCGAAGGGGAGTAGTGGCTACACCTTC. It yields the protein CASSYSKGSSGYTF.

This chain joins TRBV2 and TRBJ2-7; TRBD1 agrees at 8 bases. This CDR3 is built from 15 residues. J gave up 4 bases and V 6 bases, and 11 bases lay outside the gene matches. Germline V gene data show CDR1 as SNHLY and CDR2 as FYNNEI. This CDR3 is CASRATGTGPYEQYF. DNA of the CDR3: TGTGCCAGCAGAGCAACCGGGACAGGACCGTACGAGCAGTACTTC.

This chain joins TRBV7-2 and TRBJ2-7; 9 bases agree with TRBD2. From germline, CDR1 is SGHTA and CDR2 FQGNSA. V lost 3 bases to trimming and J lost 7 bases; unmatched junction nucleotides: 7. The CDR3 is 14 amino acids. This CDR3 is CASSFVAGEGEQYF. As DNA, the CDR3 is TGTGCCAGCAGCTTCGTAGCGGGAGAGGGGGAGCAGTACTTC.

This clone was detected a few times. This rearrangement joins TRBV2 to TRBJ2-1; 10 bases match TRBD2. This CDR3 spans 14 amino acids. The V gene end was trimmed by 5 bases and the J gene end by 5 bases; junction bases not matched to a gene: 3. In germline, CDR1 is SNHLY, CDR2 FYNNEI. The CDR3 spells CASSRTSGNNEQFF. The CDR3 DNA follows: TGTGCCAGCAGTAGGACTAGCGGTAACAATGAGCAGTTCTTC.

On this clone: The junction and the germline gene differ at one end; a read error may be behind it. V is TRBV10-1 and J is TRBJ2-3, with D perhaps matching TRBD1 or TRBD2 (5 bases each). This CDR3 has 12 residues. Germline V lookup: CDR1 WNHNN, CDR2 SYGVQD (reference sequence). The CDR3 nucleotides read TGCGCCACCAGTGGGGCGGGAGATACGCAGTATTTT. Its protein is CATSGAGDTQYF.

The chain carries TRBV11-2 and TRBJ2-7; maybe TRBD2 (5 bases). CDR1 is SGHAT and CDR2 is FQNNGV in the germline V gene. Trimming removed 1 base from V and 0 bases from J, with 13 bases in between. The CDR3 has 16 residues. In nucleotides, the CDR3 is TGTGCCAGCAGCTTAGTTAGTGCGGGTAGCTCCTACGAGCAGTACTTC. Translated, it gives CASSLVSAGSSYEQYF.

This clone was recorded a few times. The genes are TRBV9 and TRBJ2-1, with D maybe TRBD2 (5 bases). The germline gives CDR1 SGDLS, CDR2 YYNGEE. Between the trimmed V and J ends, which lost 0 bases and 8 bases, there was a span of 15 bases. CDR3 length: 15 residues. CDR3 DNA: TGTGCCAGCAGCGTAGCTACGAACGCGGGCGATGAGCAGTTCTTC. Amino acid sequence: CASSVATNAGDEQFF.

This clone has just a few counts. This rearrangement joins TRBV19 to TRBJ2-3; TRBD2 agrees at 15 bases. The junction had 13 bases not matched to a gene; V was cut back by 5 bases and J by 4 bases. The CDR3 contains 19 residues. Germline CDR1 is LNHDA and CDR2 is SQIVND (reference sequence). CDR3 sequence: CASSSGLAGGQGVADTQYF. The CDR3 nucleotides are TGTGCCAGTAGTTCGGGACTAGCGGGAGGCCAGGGGGTTGCAGATACGCAGTATTTT. The entire variable domain, with the rest obtained from reference TRBV19 and TRBJ2-3, is as follows: DGGITQSPKYLFRKEGQNVTLSCEQNLNHDAMYWYRQDPGQGLRLIYYSQIVNDFQKGDIAEGYSVSREKKESFPLTVTSAQKNPTAFYLCASSSGLAGGQGVADTQYFGPGTRLTVL.

This clone came up a few times. The chain combines TRBV7-2 with TRBJ2-1, with a weak D call TRBD1 (6 bases). This CDR3 region has 16 residues. The V end lost 5 bases, the J end lost 5 bases, and 19 bases lay between the germline ends. Germline CDR1 SGHTA, CDR2 FQGNSA. The chain's CDR3 is CASSPALGAYDNEQFF. The CDR3 nucleotides are TGTGCCAGCAGCCCAGCCTTGGGGGCTTATGACAATGAGCAGTTCTTC.

The chain is built from TRBV19 and TRBJ2-1; the match to TRBD2 covers 14 bases. V dropped 10 bases and J dropped 2; count of bases not matched to a gene: 10. The germline gives CDR1 LNHDA, CDR2 SQIVND (reference sequence). This CDR3 comprises 17 residues. The CDR3 DNA reads as TGTGCCACTCGACAGGGGACTAGCGGGAGTCCCTACAATGAGCAGTTCTTC. Its protein product is CATRQGTSGSPYNEQFF.

This clone was detected a few times. The chain uses TRBV25-1 and TRBJ1-1; no definite D call. Per germline, CDR1 MGHDK and CDR2 SYGVNS. V gave up 8 bases and J gave up 2 bases, with 6 bases separating them. The CDR3 extends over 11 amino acids. As DNA, the CDR3 is TGTGCCAGCCGGGGTAACACTGAAGCTTTCTTT. Amino acids: CASRGNTEAFF.

V usage is TRBV27 and J usage is TRBJ2-1; 13 positions agree with TRBD2. The CDR3 has 13 amino acids. Germline loops: CDR1 MNHEY, CDR2 SMNVEV (reference sequence). V dropped 10 bases and J dropped 7; count of bases not matched to a gene: 4. For the CDR3, the DNA is TGTGCCATCAGGACTAGCGGGAGTAATGAGCAGTTCTTC. It is translated as CAIRTSGSNEQFF.

This clone was observed a few times. The chain uses TRBV4-3 and TRBJ2-1, with 9 bases identical to TRBD2. CDR1 LGHNA and CDR2 YSLEER come from the germline V gene. V was clipped by 4 bases and J by 9 bases; unmatched bases: 13. This CDR3 region has 16 residues. CDR3 region: CASSPGKLAGRGEQFF. As DNA, the CDR3 is TGCGCCAGCAGCCCTGGAAAACTAGCGGGTCGGGGTGAGCAGTTCTTC.

V is TRBV11-2 and J is TRBJ1-2; maybe TRBD1 (5 bases). Germline CDR1 SGHAT, CDR2 FQNNGV. The ends were cut back, 5 bases at V and 5 bases at J, with 15 bases in the middle. CDR3 length: 14 residues. The CDR3 DNA is TGTGCCAGCAGCCCAACGGGACGTCAATATGGCTACACCTTC. The encoded protein is CASSPTGRQYGYTF.

Here the CDR3 DNA reads TGTGCCAGCAGCGTAGGGGGGTTTGGAAACACCATATATTTT. Translated, it gives CASSVGGFGNTIYF. V is TRBV9 and J is TRBJ1-3; D is perhaps TRBD1 (5 bases). The CDR3 runs 14 residues. The ends were cut back, 0 bases at V and 3 bases at J, with 7 bases in the middle. Germline lookup yields CDR1 SGDLS and CDR2 YYNGEE.

This chain connects TRBV11-3 to TRBJ2-3; D uncertain. Germline CDR1 and CDR2: SGHNT and YENEEA. With 3 bases removed from V and 3 bases from J, the gap between germline ends came to 10 bases. The CDR3 runs to 14 residues. The CDR3 nucleotides read TGTGCCAGCAGCTTCACGAAACCAACAGATACGCAGTATTTT. It translates to CASSFTKPTDTQYF.

This clone was observed a few times. CDR3 DNA sequence: TGTGCCAGCAGCGTAGGGCCTAGTCAGCCCCAGCATTTT. Its translation: CASSVGPSQPQHF. J is TRBJ1-5 and V is TRBV9; D is uncertain. V lost 0 bases and J 6 bases, leaving 7 bases between the germline ends. Germline V gene sequence: CDR1 SGDLS, CDR2 YYNGEE. The CDR3 length is 13 residues.

This clone was seen a handful of times. The V and J genes are TRBV29-1 and TRBJ2-1, with TRBD1 as a possible D gene (6 bases). V lost 5 bases and J lost 9, with 14 bases in between. The length of the CDR3 is 12 residues. Looked up from germline, CDR1 is SQVTM and CDR2 is ANQGSEA. CDR3 sequence (DNA): TGCAGCGTTCGTACAGGGTATCTTGAGCAGTTCTTC. Translating it yields CSVRTGYLEQFF.

The V gene is TRBV7-2, the J gene TRBJ2-1, with 12 bases that match TRBD2. CDR3 length: 15 amino acids. V was clipped by 5 bases and J by 7 bases; unmatched bases: 6. From germline, CDR1 is SGHTA and CDR2 FQGNSA. The CDR3 DNA follows: TGTGCCAGCAGCCAGGGACTAGCGGGTCTGAATGAGCAGTTCTTC. The encoded protein is CASSQGLAGLNEQFF.

This clone was observed at least ten times. The V gene is TRBV11-2, the J gene TRBJ2-5; D remains ambiguous. The CDR3 covers 14 residues. The ends were cut back, 5 bases at V and 5 bases at J, with 15 bases in the middle. The germline gives CDR1 SGHAT, CDR2 FQNNGV. The CDR3 reads CASSRLGQKETQYF. The CDR3 bases are TGTGCCAGCAGCCGACTTGGGCAGAAGGAGACCCAGTACTTC.